The source of this TCR beta chain is a study of blood T cell repertoires in COVID-19. The V end lost 2 bases, the J end lost 0 bases, and 9 bases lay between the germline ends. Germline V lookup: CDR1 SGHDT, CDR2 YYEEEE. The CDR3 runs to 14 residues. Patients from Seattle were sampled longitudinally, starting during active infection. Generated by immunoSEQ multiplex PCR, the TCRdb table keeps only in-frame clones and is missing some. The sample includes approximately 24,000 clones, less than 90% seen only once; the top ten take 25% to 30%. This clone has only one observation. V and J are TRBV5-6 and TRBJ2-7; tentatively, D is TRBD1 (5 bases). The sequence was obtained from a man between 70 and 80 years old with COVID-19, enrolled during active disease. The sample consisted of peripheral blood. This CDR3 is CASSFGQGSYEQYF. In DNA form, the CDR3 reads TGTGCCAGCAGCTTCGGGCAGGGCTCCTACGAGCAGTACTTC.